This entry lists 17 T cell receptor beta chains sequenced from one sample in a study of OX40 agonist ivuxolimab in advanced cancers. TCRdb keeps only in-frame clones here, not all; method: immunoSEQ multiplex PCR. The table includes under 40,000 clones, about 76% detected once. The sample consisted of CD4+ or CD8+ T cells sorted from blood, taken in a trial of the OX40 agonist ivuxolimab. The receptors were sampled from an adult with an advanced solid tumor such as melanoma, head and neck, liver or kidney cancer.

This clone has just a few counts. The chain has TRBV7-6 and TRBJ2-5, with D possibly being TRBD1 (6 bases). The germline CDR1 and CDR2 sequences are SGHVS and FNYEAQ. V was shortened by 5 bases and J by 7 bases, with 11 bases between the two germline ends. This CDR3 is built from 12 residues. The CDR3 here is CASSAGAVTQYF. CDR3 DNA: TGTGCCAGCAGCGCAGGGGCGGTGACCCAGTACTTC.

The chain combines TRBV10-3 with TRBJ2-5, with D possibly matching TRBD2 (6 bases). Per the germline V gene, CDR1 is ENHRY and CDR2 is SYGVKD. The CDR3 totals 13 residues. Trimming took 6 bases from V and 4 from J, leaving 12 bases between them. The CDR3 DNA sequence: TGTGCCATCAGGCGGGATAGCCGAGAGACCCAGTACTTC. Translating it yields CAIRRDSRETQYF.

The chain carries TRBV28 and TRBJ1-5; D ambiguous. CDR3 size: 15 residues. Germline V CDR1 and CDR2: MDHEN, SYDVKM. V lost 6 bases to trimming and J lost 7 bases, with 19 bases between them. The CDR3 protein is CASSLEGGSWQPQHF. Written as DNA, the CDR3 is TGTGCCAGCAGCTTGGAGGGAGGTTCATGGCAGCCCCAGCATTTT.

The rearrangement uses TRBV30 and TRBJ1-6, with D perhaps matching TRBD1 (5 bases). The CDR3 length is 14 residues. Per germline, CDR1 GTSNPN and CDR2 SVGIG (reference sequence). V was clipped by 0 bases and J by 9 bases, with 12 bases between them. The CDR3 DNA sequence: TGTGCCTGGAGTGTACCCAGGGAGCGTTCACCCCTCCACTTT. Translated, it gives CAWSVPRERSPLHF.

The chain couples TRBV15 to TRBJ1-1; D remains unclear. This CDR3 contains 16 residues. Deletions cut 0 bases from V and 5 bases from J, with 16 bases between. Germline CDR1 reads LNHNV; CDR2 reads YYDKDF (reference sequence). The CDR3 loop reads CATSREGRRVGTEAFF. The CDR3 bases are TGTGCCACCAGCAGAGAGGGCAGAAGGGTAGGTACTGAAGCTTTCTTT.

The J gene is TRBJ2-1, the V gene TRBV2; 10 nucleotides agree with TRBD2. Trimming at V came to 6 bases and at J to 4 bases, leaving 6 bases not matched to a gene. This CDR3 is 15 amino acids long. Germline values: CDR1 SNHLY, CDR2 FYNNEI. The CDR3 DNA is TGTGCCAGCAGGCTACGAGCGGGGGGGTACAATGAGCAGTTCTTC. Translated: CASRLRAGGYNEQFF.

This chain connects TRBV6-5 to TRBJ1-2; TRBD1 matches at 8 bases. Unmatched junction bases numbered 5, after V lost 5 bases and J lost 3 bases. From germline, CDR1 is MNHEY and CDR2 SVGAGI. There are 14 residues in the CDR3. This CDR3 reads CASSPGQGYYGYTF. Here the CDR3 DNA reads TGTGCCAGCAGTCCCGGACAGGGCTACTATGGCTACACCTTC.

CDR3 DNA: TGTGCCAGCAGTGAAAACGCCAAAAACATTCAGTACTTC. Amino acids: CASSENAKNIQYF. The rearrangement joins TRBV6-1 to TRBJ2-4; D gene unclear. Germline V gene sequence: CDR1 MNHNS, CDR2 SASEGT. V lost 2 bases and J 1 base, leaving 3 bases between the germline ends. The CDR3 is made up of 13 amino acids.

This chain connects TRBV30 to TRBJ1-6; D remains ambiguous. Germline assignment: CDR1 GTSNPN and CDR2 SVGIG (reference sequence). With 0 bases removed from V and 4 bases from J, the gap between germline ends came to 10 bases. The CDR3 is 15 amino acids. The CDR3: CAWSVRARYNSPLHF. The DNA of the CDR3 is TGTGCCTGGAGTGTACGGGCACGTTATAATTCACCCCTCCACTTT.

The chain carries TRBV9 and TRBJ1-3, with a weak D call TRBD1 (5 bases). CDR1 is SGDLS and CDR2 is YYNGEE in the germline V gene. This CDR3 is built from 15 residues. V gave up 0 bases and J gave up 3 bases, with 10 bases separating them. This CDR3 is CASSVGGFRGNTIYF. The CDR3 nucleotides read TGTGCCAGCAGCGTAGGGGGCTTTCGTGGAAACACCATATATTTT.

This clone was seen only once. The CDR3 here is CASSEQGTNYGYTF. The CDR3 bases are TGTGCCAGCAGCGAACAAGGGACTAACTATGGCTACACCTTC. This rearrangement joins TRBV5-7 to TRBJ1-2, with D unresolved. TRBV5-7 is an ORF, and what it does is uncertain. The V and J ends lost 4 bases and 0 bases respectively, with 10 bases between them. There are 14 residues in the CDR3.

The rearrangement uses TRBV19 and TRBJ1-2; 7 positions agree with TRBD1. The germline V gene encodes CDR1 LNHDA and CDR2 SQIVND (reference sequence). The CDR3 loop spans 15 amino acids. The junction had 8 bases not matched to a gene; V was cut back by 7 bases and J by 0 bases. CDR3 DNA: TGTGCCAGTATTAATCCAGGGGGTGCTAACTATGGCTACACCTTC. It encodes CASINPGGANYGYTF.

This chain's CDR3 is CASNLSGGAYEQFF. Here the CDR3 DNA reads TGTGCCAGCAATCTTAGCGGGGGGGCATATGAGCAGTTCTTC. The rearrangement joins TRBV19 to TRBJ2-1, with 11 bases fitting TRBD2. Losses at the gene ends were 9 bases for V and 8 bases for J; bases not matched to a gene: 9. CDR3 length equals 14 residues. Germline CDR1 and CDR2: LNHDA and SQIVND (reference sequence).

This clone was observed a single time. This CDR3 reads CASTHGGLGEDTQYF. CDR3 coding DNA: TGTGCCAGCACTCACGGAGGACTAGGGGAAGATACGCAGTATTTT. This chain links TRBV6-1 with TRBJ2-3, with TRBD2 matching 7 bases. CDR1 and CDR2 (germline): MNHNS, SASEGT. Unmatched junction bases numbered 12, after V lost 7 bases and J lost 5 bases. The CDR3 is made up of 15 amino acids.

The rearrangement joins TRBV5-8 to TRBJ1-5; TRBD1 matches 7 bases. CDR3 size: 14 residues. The trim removed 3 bases at V and 4 bases at J, leaving 4 bases unmatched. The germline gives CDR1 SGHTS, CDR2 YDEGEE. CDR3 nucleotides: TGTGCCAGCAGCTGGACAGGCCGTAATCAGCCCCAGCATTTT. Protein: CASSWTGRNQPQHF.

The chain carries TRBV6-7 and TRBJ2-7; possible D gene TRBD2, 5 bases. TRBV6-7 carries the ORF label, with uncertain function. The CDR3 contains 14 residues. Trimming left V 2 bases short and J 3 bases short, with 11 bases between. The CDR3 coding sequence is TGTGCCAGCAGTTACGAAGGGAGCATCTACGAGCAGTACGTC. Its protein product is CASSYEGSIYEQYV.

The chain joins TRBV18 to TRBJ2-3; 10 nucleotides match TRBD2. CDR1 and CDR2 (germline): KGHSH, LQKENI. This CDR3 contains 18 residues. The J segment lost 2 bases and the V segment lost 4 bases, leaving 12 bases of the junction unmatched. The CDR3 is CASSLGASGGPPTDTQYF. The CDR3 coding sequence is TGTGCCAGCTCACTTGGGGCTAGCGGGGGACCTCCCACAGATACGCAGTATTTT.